The clone carrying this TCR beta chain was counted between two and nine times. In Cohort 3, a recovered donor had either two negative PCRs, clearance, or symptom resolution. This CDR3 comprises 14 residues. Trimming at V came to 5 bases and at J to 1 base, leaving 2 bases not matched to a gene. CDR1 SGHRS and CDR2 YFSETQ come from the germline V gene. This entry belongs to a study of blood T cell repertoires in COVID-19. Study-wide context: Sources were T cells, B-cell-depleted T cells, or PBMCs; the material itself was cDNA or gDNA.

The authors' processing: Scientists estimated how many nucleated cells there were by amplifying reference gene primers. Measured with immunoSEQ multiplex PCR; TCRdb has only the in-frame clones, and not every one. V, J and clone size derive from that table, while D and trimming were established from the DNA sequence. The sample holds approximately 220,000 clones, 84% seen once. The source material was PBMCs or T cells enriched from blood (not recorded which). The chain uses TRBV5-1 and TRBJ2-1; TRBD2 matches at 8 bases. The clonotype originates from a woman in her forties who had recovered from COVID-19. In DNA form, the CDR3 reads TGCGCCAGCAGTAAGCGGGAGTCCTACAATGAGCAGTTCTTC. This encodes CASSKRESYNEQFF.